The clone carrying this T cell receptor beta chain was found a few times. Its antigen remains unidentified. This CDR3 comprises 12 residues. The V and J ends lost 10 bases and 1 base respectively, with 7 bases between them. Germline loops: CDR1 SGHVS, CDR2 FQNEAQ. The sample comes from a study of early T cells in non-severe SARS-CoV-2 infection. Across the study: Sequencing targeted bulk RNA from unsorted whole blood, leaving chains unpaired.

Researchers attached unique molecular identifiers to individual cDNA molecules. TCRdb redid the calling of the 5' RACE reads with MiXCR, one entry per CDR3 protein. The table has fewer than 65,000 distinct CDR3 sequences, approximately 9.7% seen once; the top ten hold roughly 20%. Findings of the study overall: Database matching using VDJdb favored anti-spike CD8 responses, with private and CD4 specificities left missing.

This receptor was identified in an adult who was a healthcare worker with PCR-confirmed SARS-CoV-2 infection or an uninfected control (not recorded which). The chain recombines TRBV7-8 with TRBJ2-2; D is unresolved. The material sequenced was whole blood. The CDR3 loop is CATVRNTGELFF. The CDR3 DNA follows: TGTGCCACGGTCCGGAACACCGGGGAGCTGTTTTTT.